This TCR beta chain originates from a study of T cells in Graves' hyperthyroidism and ophthalmopathy. The study's findings and limits: In the blood, most expanded thyroid clonotypes above 0.001 appeared as well.

Germline loops: CDR1 MDHEN, CDR2 SYDVKM. The V end lost 5 bases, the J end lost 4 bases, and 12 bases lay between the germline ends. There are 13 residues in the CDR3. 10 ml fresh peripheral blood yielded the PBMCs. Amplified TCR beta CDR3 regions came from RNA transcripts. In the first-round RT-PCR of the TCR CDR3, the HTBI primer set was used. TCRdb reanalysed the multiplex PCR reads using MiXCR and keeps one entry per CDR3 protein. The data hold hundreds of thousands of distinct CDR3 sequences, with almost 25% observed a single time. This clonotype is termed medium-sized. Its antigen is still unknown.

Sequenced material: blood. The receptor's source is a woman aged 40 to 49 with Graves' ophthalmopathy. The V call is TRBV28, the J call TRBJ2-7; a possible D gene is TRBD1 (5 bases). The CDR3 nucleotides read TGTGCCAGCAGTCCATCGGACAATTACGAGCAGTACTTC. Translated: CASSPSDNYEQYF.